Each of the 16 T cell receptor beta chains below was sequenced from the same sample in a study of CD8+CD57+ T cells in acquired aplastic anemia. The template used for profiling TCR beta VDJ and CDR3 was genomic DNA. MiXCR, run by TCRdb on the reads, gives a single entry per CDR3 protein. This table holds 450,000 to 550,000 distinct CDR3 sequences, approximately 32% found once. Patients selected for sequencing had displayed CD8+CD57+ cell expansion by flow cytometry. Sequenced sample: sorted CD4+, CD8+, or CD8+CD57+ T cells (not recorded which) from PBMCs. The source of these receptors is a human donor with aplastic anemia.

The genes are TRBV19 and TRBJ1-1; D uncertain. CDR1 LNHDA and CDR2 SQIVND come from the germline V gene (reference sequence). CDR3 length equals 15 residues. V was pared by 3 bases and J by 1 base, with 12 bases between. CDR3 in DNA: TGTGCCAGTAGTATCGGTGGTTTCGGGAACACTGAAGCTTTCTTT. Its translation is CASSIGGFGNTEAFF.

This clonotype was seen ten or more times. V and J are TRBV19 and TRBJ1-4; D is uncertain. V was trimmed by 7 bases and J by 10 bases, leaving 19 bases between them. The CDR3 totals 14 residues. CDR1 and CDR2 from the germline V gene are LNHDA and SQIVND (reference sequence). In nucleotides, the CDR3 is TGTGCCAGTACCGGGTCCTTAAACCGTGGAAAACTGTTTTTT. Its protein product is CASTGSLNRGKLFF.

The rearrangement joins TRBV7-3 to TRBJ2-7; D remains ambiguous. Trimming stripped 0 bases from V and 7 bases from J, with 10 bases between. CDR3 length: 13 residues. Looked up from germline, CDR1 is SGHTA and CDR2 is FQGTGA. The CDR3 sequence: CASSLTVGEEQYF. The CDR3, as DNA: TGTGCCAGCAGCTTAACCGTTGGTGAGGAGCAGTACTTC.

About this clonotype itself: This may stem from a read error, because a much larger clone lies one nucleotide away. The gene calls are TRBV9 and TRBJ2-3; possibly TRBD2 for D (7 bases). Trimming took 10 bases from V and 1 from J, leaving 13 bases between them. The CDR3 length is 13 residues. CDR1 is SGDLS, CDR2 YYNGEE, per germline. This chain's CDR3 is CAGNGGRTDTQYF. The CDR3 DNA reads TGTGCCGGCAACGGGGGGCGCACAGATACGCAGTATTTT.

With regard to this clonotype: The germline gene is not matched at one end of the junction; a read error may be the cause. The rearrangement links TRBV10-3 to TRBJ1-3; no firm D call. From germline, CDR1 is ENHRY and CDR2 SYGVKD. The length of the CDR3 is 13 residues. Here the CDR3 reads CASVSYSGNTTYF. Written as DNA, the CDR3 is TGTGCCAGCGTATCGTACTCTGGAAACACCACATATTTT.

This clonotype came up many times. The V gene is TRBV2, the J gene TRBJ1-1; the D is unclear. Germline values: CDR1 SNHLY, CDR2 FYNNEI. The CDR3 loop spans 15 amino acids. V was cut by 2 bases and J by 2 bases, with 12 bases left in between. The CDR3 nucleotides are TGTGCCAGCAGTGAAATTAATCGCAGAAACACTGAAGCTTTCTTT. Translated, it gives CASSEINRRNTEAFF.

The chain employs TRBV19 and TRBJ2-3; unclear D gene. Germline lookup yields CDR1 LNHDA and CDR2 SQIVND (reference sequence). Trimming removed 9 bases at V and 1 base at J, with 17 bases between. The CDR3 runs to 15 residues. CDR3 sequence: CASSYLSQGTDTQYF. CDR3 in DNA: TGTGCCAGCAGTTACCTTTCTCAGGGCACAGATACGCAGTATTTT.

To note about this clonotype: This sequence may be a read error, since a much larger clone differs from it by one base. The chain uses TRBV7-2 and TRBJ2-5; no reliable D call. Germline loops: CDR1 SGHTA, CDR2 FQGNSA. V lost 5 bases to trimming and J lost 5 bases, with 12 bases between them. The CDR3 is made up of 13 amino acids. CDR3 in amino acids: CASSLSGPETQYF. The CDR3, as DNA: TGTGCCAGCAGCCTTAGTGGGCCTGAGACCCAGTACTTC.

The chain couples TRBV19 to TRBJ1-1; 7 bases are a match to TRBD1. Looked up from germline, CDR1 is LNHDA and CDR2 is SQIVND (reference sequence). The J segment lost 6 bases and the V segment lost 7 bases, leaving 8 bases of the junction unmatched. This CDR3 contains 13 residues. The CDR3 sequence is CASKSGGGSEAFF. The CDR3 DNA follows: TGTGCCAGTAAATCAGGAGGGGGCTCTGAAGCTTTCTTT.

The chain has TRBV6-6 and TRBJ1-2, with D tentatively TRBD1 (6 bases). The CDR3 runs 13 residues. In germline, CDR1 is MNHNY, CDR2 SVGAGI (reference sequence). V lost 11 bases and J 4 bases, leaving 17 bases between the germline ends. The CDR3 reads CAGVMGGSYGYTF. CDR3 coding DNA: TGTGCCGGAGTCATGGGGGGCTCCTATGGCTACACCTTC.

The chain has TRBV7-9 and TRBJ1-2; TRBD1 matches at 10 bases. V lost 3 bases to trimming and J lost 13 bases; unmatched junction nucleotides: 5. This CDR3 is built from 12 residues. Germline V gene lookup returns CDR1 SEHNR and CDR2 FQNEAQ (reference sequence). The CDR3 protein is CASSLGQGLSTF. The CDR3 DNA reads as TGTGCCAGCAGCTTGGGACAGGGGTTGAGCACCTTC.

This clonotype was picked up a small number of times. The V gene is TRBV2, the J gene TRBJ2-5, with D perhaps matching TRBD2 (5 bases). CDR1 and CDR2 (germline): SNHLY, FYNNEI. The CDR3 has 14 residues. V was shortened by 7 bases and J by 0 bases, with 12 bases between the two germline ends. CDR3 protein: CASTLASYQETQYF. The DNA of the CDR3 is TGTGCCAGCACTCTAGCCTCGTACCAAGAGACCCAGTACTTC.

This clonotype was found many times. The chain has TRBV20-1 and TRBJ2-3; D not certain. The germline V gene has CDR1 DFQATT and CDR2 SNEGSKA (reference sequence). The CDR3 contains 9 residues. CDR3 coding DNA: TGCAGGGCGGTAGATACGCAGTATTTT. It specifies CRAVDTQYF.

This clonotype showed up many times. The CDR3 loop reads CASSSDRNEKLFF. CDR3 nucleotide sequence: TGTGCCAGCAGCTCGGACAGAAATGAAAAACTGTTTTTT. The chain carries TRBV2 and TRBJ1-4; maybe TRBD1 (6 bases). The V gene lost 6 bases and the J gene lost 5 bases, with 10 bases spanning the gap. The germline V gene encodes CDR1 SNHLY and CDR2 FYNNEI. The CDR3 spans 13 residues.

The CDR3 DNA is TGTGCCAGCAGCCGACCTGGGGCTAGCCGCGAGCAGTACTTC. This codes for CASSRPGASREQYF. The gene calls are TRBV11-3 and TRBJ2-7; D tentatively fits TRBD1 or TRBD2 (5 bases each). CDR3 length equals 14 residues. Germline V gene sequence: CDR1 SGHNT, CDR2 YENEEA. Trimming cost V 5 bases and J 6 bases, with 17 bases left between them.

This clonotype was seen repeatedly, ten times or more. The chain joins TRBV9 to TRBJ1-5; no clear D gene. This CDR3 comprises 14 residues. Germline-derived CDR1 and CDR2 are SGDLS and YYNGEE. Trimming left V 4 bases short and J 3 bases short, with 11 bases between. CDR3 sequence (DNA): TGTGCCAGCAGCCCCACTGGGATCAATCAGCCCCAGCATTTT. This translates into CASSPTGINQPQHF.